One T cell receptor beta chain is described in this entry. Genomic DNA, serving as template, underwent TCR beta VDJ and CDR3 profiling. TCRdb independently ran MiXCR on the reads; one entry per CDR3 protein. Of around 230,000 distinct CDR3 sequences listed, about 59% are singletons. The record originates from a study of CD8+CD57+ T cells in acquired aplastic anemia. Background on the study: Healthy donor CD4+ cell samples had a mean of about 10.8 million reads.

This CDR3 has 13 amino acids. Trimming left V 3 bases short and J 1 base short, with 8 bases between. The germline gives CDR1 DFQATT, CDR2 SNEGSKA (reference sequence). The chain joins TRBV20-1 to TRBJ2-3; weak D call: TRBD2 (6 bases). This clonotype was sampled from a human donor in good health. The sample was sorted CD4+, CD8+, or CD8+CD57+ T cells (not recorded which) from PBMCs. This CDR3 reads CSARASGTDTQYF. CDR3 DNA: TGCAGTGCTAGGGCTAGCGGCACAGATACGCAGTATTTT.